This TCR beta chain originates from a study of blood T cell repertoires in COVID-19. Looking at the study overall: The analysed material was cDNA or gDNA that came from T cells, B-cell-depleted T cells, or PBMCs.

Seattle patient enrollment occurred during active infection, with longitudinal follow-up thereafter. This CDR3 contains 14 residues. V lost 4 bases, J lost 3 bases, and 10 bases lay in between. CDR1 is SGDLS, CDR2 YYNGEE, per germline. This clone was detected once. Clones were sequenced by immunoSEQ multiplex PCR, and TCRdb holds only the in-frame ones, with some missing. This table holds 260,000 or so clones, 75% to 85% found once. The sequenced sample consisted of peripheral blood. This clonotype was sampled from a woman of 80 years or more with COVID-19, enrolled during active disease. The chain carries TRBV9 and TRBJ1-4; D is uncertain. The CDR3 loop is CASSSGVSNEKLFF. CDR3 sequence (DNA): TGTGCCAGCAGCAGCGGGGTATCTAATGAAAAACTGTTTTTT. The whole variable domain, remainder taken from reference TRBV9 and TRBJ1-4, is DSGVTQTPKHLITATGQRVTLRCSPRSGDLSVYWYQQSLDQGLQFLIQYYNGEERAKGNILERFSAQQFPDLHSELNLSSLELGDSALYFCASSSGVSNEKLFFGSGTQLSVL.